This TCR beta chain originates from a study of a mutant IDH1 vaccine in newly diagnosed glioma. Across the study: The initiation of vaccination occurred 4-6 weeks after radiotherapy alone, or with temozolomide cycles. Whole-study findings and limits: The vaccine induced immune responses, and these occurred in over 90% of patients.

This table comes from immunoSEQ multiplex PCR, and its TCRdb copy is limited to in-frame clones, with some not included. The sample holds fewer than 95,000 clones; approximately 80% are singletons and the top ten take more than 4.5%. The time point is: week 47, end of study. All doses held 300 ug of mutant IDH1 20-mer peptide, with topical imiquimod. Remarks on this clone: Its antigen remains unidentified.

V shed 8 bases and J shed 1 base, with 18 bases lying between them. The CDR3 consists of 16 residues. The germline V gene encodes CDR1 MDHEN and CDR2 SYDVKM. The V call is TRBV28, the J call TRBJ1-5, with D perhaps matching TRBD1 (6 bases). The specimen comprised PBMCs, sampled from a glioma patient whose treatment included an IDH1 peptide vaccine. The origin of this receptor is a man aged 40-55 years with glioma. The CDR3 sequence: CASEFQVQGSNQPQHF. CDR3 DNA sequence: TGTGCCAGCGAGTTTCAGGTTCAGGGGAGCAATCAGCCCCAGCATTTT.